The sequence of this TCR beta chain was determined in a study of OX40 agonist ivuxolimab in advanced cancers. Findings of the study overall: Still undetermined is the antigen specificity of the expanded peripheral T cells. The mean number of expanded clones was higher in CD8+ T cells than in CD4+.

Looked up from germline, CDR1 is MGHRA and CDR2 is YSYEKL. V lost 8 bases to trimming and J lost 3 bases, with 19 bases between them. The CDR3 covers 16 residues. This table comes from immunoSEQ multiplex PCR, and its TCRdb copy is limited to in-frame clones, with some not included. The sample contains about 64,000 clones, around 80% of which appear only once. On this clone: What it binds is not known.

The chain combines TRBV4-1 with TRBJ2-2, with D possibly being TRBD1 or TRBD2 (6 bases each). Material: CD4+ or CD8+ T cells sorted from blood, obtained in a trial of the OX40 agonist ivuxolimab. This receptor was obtained from an adult with an advanced solid tumor such as melanoma, head and neck, liver or kidney cancer. The CDR3 region is CASGLYPEGDTGELFF. The CDR3, as DNA: TGCGCCAGCGGCCTGTATCCGGAGGGGGACACCGGGGAGCTGTTTTTT.